This TCR beta chain appears in the sequencing data of a study of T cells in Graves' hyperthyroidism and ophthalmopathy. This clonotype was detected only a few times. Germline CDR1 SEHNR, CDR2 FQNEAQ (reference sequence). Trimming stripped 3 bases from V and 9 bases from J, with 12 bases between. The CDR3 runs 13 residues. The investigators amplified TCR beta CDR3 regions from RNA transcripts. Using the HTBI primer set, a first-round RT-PCR was run on the TCR CDR3. TCRdb re-derived calls from the multiplex PCR reads in MiXCR, one entry per CDR3 protein. The table includes approximately 560,000 distinct CDR3 sequences, less than 20% detected once. Thyroid ultrasound and orbital computed tomography, with clinical symptoms and serum thyroxine and TRAb, informed diagnoses.

The receptor was derived from a young woman with Graves' hyperthyroidism. The J gene is TRBJ1-5, the V gene TRBV7-9, with a weak D call TRBD1 (5 bases). The specimen was blood. The CDR3 DNA reads as TGTGCCAGCAGCTTGGGCCCAGGGACGCCCCAGCATTTT. Translation gives CASSLGPGTPQHF.